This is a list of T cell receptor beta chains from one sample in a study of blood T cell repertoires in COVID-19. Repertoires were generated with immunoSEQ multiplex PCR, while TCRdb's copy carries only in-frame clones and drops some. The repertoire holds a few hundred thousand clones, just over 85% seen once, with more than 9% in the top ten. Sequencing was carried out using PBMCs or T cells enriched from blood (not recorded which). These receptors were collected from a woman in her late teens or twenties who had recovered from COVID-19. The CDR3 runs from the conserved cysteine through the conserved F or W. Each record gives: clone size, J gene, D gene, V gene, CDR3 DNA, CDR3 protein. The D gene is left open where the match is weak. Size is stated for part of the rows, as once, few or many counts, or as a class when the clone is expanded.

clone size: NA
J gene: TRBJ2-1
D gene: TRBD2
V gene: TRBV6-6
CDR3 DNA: TGTGCCAGCAGGACTAGCACCTACAATGAGCAGTTCTTC
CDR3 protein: CASRTSTYNEQFF

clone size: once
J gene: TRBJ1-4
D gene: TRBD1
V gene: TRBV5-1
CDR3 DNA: TGCGCCAGCAGCTTGGCCAGGGGGACAGGGGACGAAAAACTGTTTTTT
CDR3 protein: CASSLARGTGDEKLFF

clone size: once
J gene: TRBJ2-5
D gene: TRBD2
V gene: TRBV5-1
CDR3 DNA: TGCGCCAGCAGCGTTTCTAGCGGGAGCGGGGAGACCCAGTACTTC
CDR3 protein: CASSVSSGSGETQYF

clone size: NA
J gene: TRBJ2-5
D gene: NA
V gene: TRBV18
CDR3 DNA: TGTGCCAGCTCACCGCCGAGCACCGGGGAGACCCAGTACTTC
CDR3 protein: CASSPPSTGETQYF

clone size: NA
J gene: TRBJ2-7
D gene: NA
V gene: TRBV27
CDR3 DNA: TGTGCCAGCAGTTTACGGGGACATCGGTACGAGCAGTACTTC
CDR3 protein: CASSLRGHRYEQYF

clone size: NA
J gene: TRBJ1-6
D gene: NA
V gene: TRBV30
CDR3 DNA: TGTGCCTGGGCCCCCCAGGGCCCTAGTTCACCCCTCCACTTT
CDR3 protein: CAWAPQGPSSPLHF

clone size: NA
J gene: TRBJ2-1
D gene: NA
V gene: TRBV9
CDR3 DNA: TGTGCCAGCAGCGTAGACGGGGATCCGCCAAATGAGCAGTTCTTC
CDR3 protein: CASSVDGDPPNEQFF

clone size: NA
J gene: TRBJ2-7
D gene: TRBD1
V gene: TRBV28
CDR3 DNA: TGTGCCAGCAGTCACGGACAGGGGGAAAGCTTC
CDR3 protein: CASSHGQGESF

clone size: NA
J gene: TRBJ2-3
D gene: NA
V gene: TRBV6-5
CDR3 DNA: TGTGCCACTAAACCGGGACTTAGCACAGATACGCAGTATTTT
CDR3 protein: CATKPGLSTDTQYF

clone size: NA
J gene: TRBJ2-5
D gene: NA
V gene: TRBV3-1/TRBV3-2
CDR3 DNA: TGTGCCAGCAGCCAAGTACGGGAGACCCAGTACTTC
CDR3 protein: CASSQVRETQYF

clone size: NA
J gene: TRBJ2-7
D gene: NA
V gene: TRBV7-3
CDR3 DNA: TGTGCCAGCAGCTTAACACGGGATGACTCCTACGAGCAGTACTTC
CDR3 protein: CASSLTRDDSYEQYF

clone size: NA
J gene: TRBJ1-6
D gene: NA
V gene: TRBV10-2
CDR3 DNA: TGCGCCAGCAGCAAAAGGGAGGGTTTAATCCTCCACTTT
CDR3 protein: CASSKREGLILHF

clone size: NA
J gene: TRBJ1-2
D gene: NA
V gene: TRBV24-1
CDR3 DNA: TGTGCCACCAGTGAGGGGCTAGGGGTTCATGGCTACACCTTC
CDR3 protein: CATSEGLGVHGYTF

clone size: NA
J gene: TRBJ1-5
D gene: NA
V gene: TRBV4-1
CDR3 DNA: TGCGCCAGCAGACCTACCCGGGTCGGGAGCAATCAGCCCCAGCATTTT
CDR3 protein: CASRPTRVGSNQPQHF

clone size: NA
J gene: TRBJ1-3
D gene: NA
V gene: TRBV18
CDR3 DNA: TGTGCCAGCTCGACAGGCACTAGCTCTGGAAACACCATATATTTT
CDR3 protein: CASSTGTSSGNTIYF

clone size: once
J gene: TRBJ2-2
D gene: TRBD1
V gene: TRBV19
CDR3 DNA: TGTGCCAGTAGGACAGGGCGAGTCGGGGAGCTGTTTTTT
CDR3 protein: CASRTGRVGELFF